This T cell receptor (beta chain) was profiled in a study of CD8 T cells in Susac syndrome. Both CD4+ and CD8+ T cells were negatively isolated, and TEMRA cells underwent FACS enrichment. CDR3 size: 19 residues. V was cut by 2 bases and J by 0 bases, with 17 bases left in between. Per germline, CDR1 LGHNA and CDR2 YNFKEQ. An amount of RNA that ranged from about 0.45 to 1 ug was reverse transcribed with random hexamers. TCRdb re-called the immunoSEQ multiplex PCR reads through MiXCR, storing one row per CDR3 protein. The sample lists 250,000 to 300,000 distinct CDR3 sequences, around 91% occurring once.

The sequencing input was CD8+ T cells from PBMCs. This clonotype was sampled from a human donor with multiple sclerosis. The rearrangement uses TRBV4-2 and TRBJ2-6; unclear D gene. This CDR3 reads CASSQTIIDGFSGANVLTF. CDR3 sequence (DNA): TGTGCCAGCAGCCAAACCATAATTGACGGTTTCTCTGGGGCCAACGTCCTGACTTTC.